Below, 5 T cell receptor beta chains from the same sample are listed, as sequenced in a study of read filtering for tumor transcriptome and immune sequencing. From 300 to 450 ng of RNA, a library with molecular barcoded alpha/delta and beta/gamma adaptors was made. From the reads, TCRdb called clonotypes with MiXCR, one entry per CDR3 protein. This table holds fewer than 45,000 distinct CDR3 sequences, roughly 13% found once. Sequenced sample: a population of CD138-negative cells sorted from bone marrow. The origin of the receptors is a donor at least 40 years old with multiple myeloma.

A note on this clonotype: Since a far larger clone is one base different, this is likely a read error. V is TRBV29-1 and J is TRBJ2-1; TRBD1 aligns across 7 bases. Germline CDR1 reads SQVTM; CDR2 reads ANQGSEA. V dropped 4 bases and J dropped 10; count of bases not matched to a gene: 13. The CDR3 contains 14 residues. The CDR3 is CSVARDRHPYEQFF. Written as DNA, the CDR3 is TGCAGCGTTGCCCGGGACAGACATCCCTACGAGCAGTTCTTC.

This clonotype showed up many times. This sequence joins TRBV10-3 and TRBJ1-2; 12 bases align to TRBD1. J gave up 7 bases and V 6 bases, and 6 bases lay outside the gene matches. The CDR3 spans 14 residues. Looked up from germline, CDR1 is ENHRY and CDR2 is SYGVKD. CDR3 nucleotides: TGTGCCATCAGCCCTGGGACAGGGGGCAGTGGCTACACCTTC. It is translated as CAISPGTGGSGYTF.

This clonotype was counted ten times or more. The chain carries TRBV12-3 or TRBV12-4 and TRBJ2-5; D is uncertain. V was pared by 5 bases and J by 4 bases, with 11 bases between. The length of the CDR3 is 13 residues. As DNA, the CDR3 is TGTGCCAGCAGTCTCCCGGACGGAGAGACCCAGTACTTC. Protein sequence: CASSLPDGETQYF.

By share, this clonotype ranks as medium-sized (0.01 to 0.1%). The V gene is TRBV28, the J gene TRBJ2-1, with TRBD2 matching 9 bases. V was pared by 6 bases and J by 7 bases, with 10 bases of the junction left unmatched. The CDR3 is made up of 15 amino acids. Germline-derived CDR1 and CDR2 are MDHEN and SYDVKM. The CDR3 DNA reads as TGTGCCAGCAGCCCCCGGGAGCGGGAGGTAAATGAGCAGTTCTTC. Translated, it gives CASSPREREVNEQFF.

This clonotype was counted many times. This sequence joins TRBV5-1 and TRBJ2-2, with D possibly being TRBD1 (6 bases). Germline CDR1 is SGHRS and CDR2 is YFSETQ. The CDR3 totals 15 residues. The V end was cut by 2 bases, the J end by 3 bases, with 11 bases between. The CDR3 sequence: CASSFRAGDTGELFF. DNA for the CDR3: TGCGCCAGCAGCTTTAGGGCAGGGGACACCGGGGAGCTGTTTTTT.